Given below is one TCR beta chain in context. Its target is unknown. The V gene lost 4 bases and the J gene lost 2 bases, with 17 bases spanning the gap. The CDR3 consists of 16 residues. In germline, CDR1 is SGHNT, CDR2 YYREEE (reference sequence). PCR used 60 Vbeta primers and 13 Jbeta primers. Profiled with immunoSEQ multiplex PCR; TCRdb holds only in-frame clones, not every one. The sample records about 140,000 clones, 70% to 85% being singletons. This sample was included in a study of cytomegalovirus exposure and HLA in healthy donors. General study results and limits: Among donors in an Asian-associated ancestry cluster, a later analysis reportedly found fewer N-insertions than the roughly 650-donor mean.

This sequence originates from a man in his thirties or forties in good health and CMV-seropositive. Material for sequencing was PBMCs. The chain couples TRBV5-4 to TRBJ2-3; no firm D call. CDR3 nucleotide sequence: TGTGCCAGCAGCCCGGGTCGGCTAACAAACACAGATACGCAGTATTTT. This gives the protein CASSPGRLTNTDTQYF.